The 14 T cell receptor beta chains listed next were all sequenced from one sample in a study of blood T cell repertoires in COVID-19. The repertoire was sequenced with immunoSEQ multiplex PCR; TCRdb's copy has only in-frame clones and lacks some. The sample lists about 140,000 clones, around 81% occurring once. The sample was peripheral blood. The receptors come from a human donor in a cohort sampled during active COVID-19.

In this sample, this clone turned up once. The chain couples TRBV7-7 to TRBJ1-5, with TRBD1 matching over 7 bases. Germline V gene sequence: CDR1 SSHAT, CDR2 FNYEAQ (reference sequence). The CDR3 is 19 residues long. The J segment lost 4 bases and the V segment lost 0 bases, leaving 15 bases of the junction unmatched. The chain's CDR3 is CASSLAGMGQSKRNQPQHF. In DNA, the CDR3 is TGTGCCAGCAGCTTAGCAGGAATGGGACAGAGCAAACGTAATCAGCCCCAGCATTTT.

As for this clone: In the same sample, other DNA sequences code for this CDR3. The chain links TRBV6-5 to TRBJ2-7; TRBD1 might be the D (5 bases). Trimming removed 6 bases at V and 1 base at J, with 13 bases between. The CDR3 totals 14 residues. The germline V gene has CDR1 MNHEY and CDR2 SVGAGI. CDR3 DNA: TGTGCCAGCAGCTATGACAGAAATTCCTACGAGCAGTACTTC. It encodes CASSYDRNSYEQYF.

The chain is built from TRBV29-1 and TRBJ2-7; unclear D gene. Germline V gene lookup returns CDR1 SQVTM and CDR2 ANQGSEA. The germline V and J ends were trimmed by 7 bases and 3 bases, with 10 bases remaining between them. There are 11 residues in the CDR3. CDR3 in amino acids: CSGGFDYEQYF. For the CDR3, the DNA is TGCAGCGGAGGTTTCGACTACGAGCAGTACTTC.

DNA for the CDR3: TGTGCCAGCAGTGGGAGCACAAAAGGGGCCTACAATGAGCAGTTCTTC. Translating it yields CASSGSTKGAYNEQFF. This chain joins TRBV6-1 and TRBJ2-1, with a weak D call TRBD1 (5 bases). Germline loops: CDR1 MNHNS, CDR2 SASEGT. Trimming cost V 4 bases and J 2 bases, with 15 bases left between them. The CDR3 is made up of 16 amino acids.

For this clone: Other nucleotide sequences from this sample produce the same CDR3. The chain is built from TRBV5-5 and TRBJ2-7; D is unclear. CDR3 length: 11 amino acids. Between the trimmed V and J ends, which lost 4 bases and 4 bases, there was a span of 6 bases. Germline-derived CDR1 and CDR2 are SGHKS and YYEKEE (reference sequence). This CDR3 is CASSLTYEQYF. The CDR3 DNA is TGTGCCAGCAGCCTCACTTACGAGCAGTACTTC.

This rearrangement joins TRBV18 to TRBJ2-7, with 8 bases identical to TRBD2. Germline CDR1 reads KGHSH; CDR2 reads LQKENI. The ends lost 2 bases at V and 3 bases at J; junction bases unmatched: 9. The CDR3 has 16 residues. CDR3 bases: TGTGCCAGCTCACCAACCCGGGCGGGAGGACTCTACGAGCAGTACTTC. Protein: CASSPTRAGGLYEQYF. The whole variable domain, remainder taken from reference TRBV18 and TRBJ2-7, is NAGVMQNPRHLVRRRGQEARLRCSPMKGHSHVYWYRQLPEEGLKFMVYLQKENIIDESGMPKERFSAEFPKEGPSILRIQQVVRGDSAAYFCASSPTRAGGLYEQYFGPGTRLTVT.

A few counts support this clone. This sequence joins TRBV29-1 and TRBJ2-3; a weak D match, TRBD1 (6 bases). Per the germline V gene, CDR1 is SQVTM and CDR2 is ANQGSEA. V gave up 7 bases and J gave up 3 bases, with 11 bases separating them. CDR3 length: 12 amino acids. Here the CDR3 reads CSGTGLTDTQYF. DNA of the CDR3: TGCAGCGGTACAGGGTTGACAGATACGCAGTATTTT.

This chain uses TRBV27 with TRBJ1-6, with TRBD1 matching over 8 bases. V shed 5 bases and J 6 bases; nucleotides not matched to a gene: 3. Per the germline V gene, CDR1 is MNHEY and CDR2 is SMNVEV (reference sequence). The CDR3 runs to 14 residues. The CDR3 nucleotides are TGTGCCAGCAGTAGGACAGGGTTTAATTCACCCCTCCACTTT. Translating gives CASSRTGFNSPLHF.

This clone was recorded only once. V gene TRBV7-6 combines with J gene TRBJ2-1, with TRBD2 matching over 13 bases. CDR3 length: 16 residues. Germline loops: CDR1 SGHVS, CDR2 FNYEAQ. J lost 7 bases, V lost 5 bases, and 8 bases had no gene match. In DNA form, the CDR3 reads TGTGCCAGCAGCCGCCGGACTAGCGGGAGTGTTAATGAGCAGTTCTTC. This sequence encodes CASSRRTSGSVNEQFF.

The sample holds a few counts of this clone. The chain joins TRBV7-8 to TRBJ2-7; D is perhaps TRBD2 (5 bases). Trimming took 5 bases from V and 5 from J, leaving 16 bases between them. CDR1 SGHVS and CDR2 FQNEAQ come from the germline V gene. The CDR3 has 14 residues. The CDR3 sequence is CASSRELVRDEQYF. The CDR3 DNA reads as TGTGCCAGCAGCAGAGAACTAGTTAGGGACGAGCAGTACTTC.

The J gene is TRBJ2-1, the V gene TRBV7-2, with TRBD2 identical over 10 bases. CDR1 is SGHTA, CDR2 FQGNSA, per germline. With V trimmed by 5 bases and J by 6 bases, 7 bases remained unmatched. The CDR3 has 15 amino acids. The CDR3 nucleotides are TGTGCCAGCAGCAGCGCCCTAGCGGGAGCCAATGAGCAGTTCTTC. Translated, it gives CASSSALAGANEQFF.

The chain carries TRBV5-6 and TRBJ1-2; tentative D call: TRBD1 (5 bases). Per germline, CDR1 SGHDT and CDR2 YYEEEE. The CDR3 sequence is 13 residues long. Trimming removed 0 bases from V and 4 bases from J, with 7 bases in between. The CDR3 here is CASSLGRVYGYTF. Written as DNA, the CDR3 is TGTGCCAGCAGCTTGGGCAGGGTCTATGGCTACACCTTC.

The CDR3 here is CASSGKTGTSTDTQYF. CDR3 DNA: TGTGCCAGCAGCGGAAAGACAGGGACTAGCACAGATACGCAGTATTTT. This sequence joins TRBV9 and TRBJ2-3; tentatively, D is TRBD1 (7 bases). This CDR3 is built from 16 residues. V dropped 3 bases and J dropped 0 bases, with 14 bases sitting between them. Per germline, CDR1 SGDLS and CDR2 YYNGEE.

V is TRBV5-8 and J is TRBJ1-6, with D possibly TRBD1 on 6 matching bases. The V and J ends lost 0 bases and 1 base respectively, with 8 bases between them. CDR1 SGHTS and CDR2 YDEGEE come from the germline V gene. This CDR3 is 16 amino acids long. CDR3 in DNA: TGTGCCAGCAGCTTGGGACAGGCGTCCTATAATTCACCCCTCCACTTT. It codes for CASSLGQASYNSPLHF.